This TCR beta chain was recorded in a study of T cell repertoires in cytomegalovirus infection. Study-wide context: Public TCR beta signatures were indicative of both CMV infection and a matching HLA type.

From the reads, TCRdb called clonotypes with MiXCR, one entry per CDR3 protein. The table includes a few hundred thousand distinct CDR3 sequences, roughly 42% detected once. About this clonotype: Its antigen is unidentified.

The sequencing used cultured PBMCs, collected from culture after CMV antigen stimulation. The origin of this receptor is a human donor in good health (CMV status not recorded). Some clones in this sample may be carry-over from other donors' samples.

CDR3 region: CASSPTENSPLHF. The CDR3 coding sequence is TGTGCCAGCAGTCCCACAGAAAATTCACCCCTCCACTTT. This chain joins TRBV7-6 and TRBJ1-6, with D hard to call. Germline CDR1 reads SGHVS; CDR2 reads FNYEAQ. V dropped 6 bases and J dropped 7 bases, with 10 bases sitting between them. This CDR3 is built from 13 residues.